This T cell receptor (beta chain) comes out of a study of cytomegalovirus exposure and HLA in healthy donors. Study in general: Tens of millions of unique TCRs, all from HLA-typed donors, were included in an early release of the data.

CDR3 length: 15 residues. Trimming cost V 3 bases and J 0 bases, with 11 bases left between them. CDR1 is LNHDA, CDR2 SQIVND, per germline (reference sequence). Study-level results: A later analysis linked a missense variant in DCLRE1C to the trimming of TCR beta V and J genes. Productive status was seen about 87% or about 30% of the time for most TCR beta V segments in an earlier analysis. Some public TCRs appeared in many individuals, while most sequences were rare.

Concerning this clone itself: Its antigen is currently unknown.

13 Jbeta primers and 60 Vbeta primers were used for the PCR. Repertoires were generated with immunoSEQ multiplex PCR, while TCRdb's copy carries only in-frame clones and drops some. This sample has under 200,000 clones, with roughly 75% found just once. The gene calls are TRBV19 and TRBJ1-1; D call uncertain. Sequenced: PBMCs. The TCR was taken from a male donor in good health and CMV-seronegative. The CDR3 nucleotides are TGTGCCAGTAGTATCAATGAGGGAATGAACACTGAAGCTTTCTTT. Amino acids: CASSINEGMNTEAFF. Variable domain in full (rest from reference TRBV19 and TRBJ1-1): DGGITQSPKYLFRKEGQNVTLSCEQNLNHDAMYWYRQDPGQGLRLIYYSQIVNDFQKGDIAEGYSVSREKKESFPLTVTSAQKNPTAFYLCASSINEGMNTEAFFGQGTRLTVV.